There are a few counts of the clone carrying this T cell receptor (beta chain). Its cognate antigen is unknown. The data were obtained in a study of T cell responses to AZD1222 COVID-19 vaccine. Study as a whole: Second doses at about 4 or about 12 weeks were pooled.

V trimming: 7 bases; J trimming: 0 bases; junction bases outside the gene matches: 4. Per germline, CDR1 KGHDR and CDR2 SFDVKD. The CDR3 is 14 amino acids. The table came from immunoSEQ multiplex PCR; TCRdb's copy has only in-frame clones and leaves some out. The sample lists roughly 150,000 clones; more than 90% were seen once. Study-level findings and limits: There were mostly white British donors and more females than males, and clonal diversity was possibly underestimated. Baseline antibody screening turned up just six or seven seropositive AZD1222 recipients. Dominant CD4 TCR responses targeted spike regions 160-218 and 743-854.

The V and J genes are TRBV24-1 and TRBJ1-1, with TRBD1 identical over 7 bases. Source: peripheral blood, taken on day 0 of AZD1222 vaccination. This receptor was obtained from an adult in good health. CDR3 DNA sequence: TGTGCCACCAGCCGTGACAGGGTGAACACTGAAGCTTTCTTT. Protein product: CATSRDRVNTEAFF.